A selection of T cell receptor beta chains follows, all from one sample in a study of shared clonotypes between healthy human individuals. The table came from immunoSEQ multiplex PCR; TCRdb's copy has only in-frame clones and leaves some out. This table holds 400,000 to 600,000 clones, approximately 79% found once. What was sequenced was PBMCs. These receptors all stem from a woman in her 40s in good health. Some clones in this sample may be carry-over from other donors' samples. Each CDR3 is given with its conserved first and last residue. Each record gives: D gene, J gene, clone size, CDR3 length, V gene, CDR3 protein, CDR3 DNA. D genes are given only for firm matches. A clone size is listed for some rows: how often the clone was seen (once, few, many), or a class if it is expanded.

TRBD2 | TRBJ2-7 | . | 16 | TRBV7-2 | CASSPRELAGNYEQYF | TGTGCCAGCAGCCCCCGTGAACTAGCGGGAAACTACGAGCAGTACTTC
. | TRBJ1-2 | . | 11 | TRBV6-5 | CASSSAGGYTF | TGTGCCAGCAGTTCTGCGGGTGGCTACACCTTC
. | TRBJ2-1 | . | 14 | TRBV9 | CASSVGLGEDEQFF | TGTGCCAGCAGCGTGGGACTGGGGGAGGATGAGCAGTTCTTC
. | TRBJ2-1 | . | 15 | TRBV10-3 | CASKRGEGKSNEQFF | TGTGCCAGCAAAAGGGGGGAGGGGAAAAGTAATGAGCAGTTCTTC
TRBD1 | TRBJ1-1 | few | 11 | TRBV28 | CASSGGFAAFF | TGTGCCAGCTCAGGGGGTTTTGCAGCTTTCTTT
. | TRBJ1-2 | . | 13 | TRBV28 | CASSLYDTYGYTF | TGTGCCAGCAGTCTCTATGACACGTATGGCTACACCTTC
. | TRBJ2-1 | . | 14 | TRBV5-1 | CASSSVTGYNEQFF | TGCGCCAGCAGCTCTGTGACAGGCTACAATGAGCAGTTCTTC
. | TRBJ2-4 | . | 14 | TRBV25-1 | CASSEQGGSTIQYF | TGTGCCAGCAGTGAACAGGGGGGATCTACCATTCAGTACTTC
TRBD2 | TRBJ2-1 | . | 17 | TRBV12-5 | CASGLVLTSGPYNEQFF | TGTGCTAGTGGTTTGGTACTTACTAGCGGTCCCTACAATGAGCAGTTCTTC
. | TRBJ2-7 | . | 15 | TRBV28 | CASSSIKVGGYEQYF | TGTGCCAGCAGTTCTATCAAGGTCGGGGGTTACGAGCAGTACTTC
TRBD1 | TRBJ1-5 | . | 15 | TRBV27 | CASRRGQDPNQPQHF | TGTGCCAGCAGGAGGGGACAGGACCCGAATCAGCCCCAGCATTTT
TRBD2 | TRBJ2-7 | . | 13 | TRBV29-1 | CSVEGGSRSEQYF | TGCAGCGTTGAGGGCGGGAGTCGGTCCGAGCAGTACTTC
. | TRBJ2-2 | many | 13 | TRBV7-9 | CASSVGNTGELFF | TGTGCCAGCAGCGTAGGAAACACCGGGGAGCTGTTTTTT
. | TRBJ1-6 | few | 15 | TRBV28 | CASSSTRSYNSPLHF | TGTGCCAGCAGTTCAACCCGGTCCTATAATTCACCCCTCCACTTT
. | TRBJ1-6 | . | 15 | TRBV21-1 | CASSNRASRGSPLHF | TGTGCCAGCAGCAACCGGGCCTCACGTGGTTCACCCCTCCACTTT
. | TRBJ2-7 | . | 12 | TRBV19 | CASTGSGYEQYF | TGTGCCAGTACCGGGAGTGGGTACGAGCAGTACTTC
TRBD1 | TRBJ2-7 | . | 12 | TRBV29-1 | CSVEDRPYEQYF | TGCAGCGTTGAGGACAGGCCCTACGAGCAGTACTTC
. | TRBJ2-5 | few | 11 | TRBV20-1 | CSLRQRETQYF | TGCAGCCTTCGCCAGCGGGAGACCCAGTACTTC
. | TRBJ2-1 | . | 12 | TRBV10-1 | CASSADYNEQFF | TGCGCCAGCAGTGCGGACTACAATGAGCAGTTCTTC
TRBD2 | TRBJ2-5 | . | 14 | TRBV5-1 | CASSFAGEGETQYF | TGCGCCAGCAGCTTCGCGGGGGAGGGGGAGACCCAGTACTTC
. | TRBJ2-3 | . | 14 | TRBV11-2 | CASSVDTVADTQYF | TGTGCCAGCAGCGTAGATACAGTGGCAGATACGCAGTATTTT
. | TRBJ2-3 | . | 12 | TRBV2 | CASRTSTDTQYF | TGTGCCAGCAGGACTAGCACAGATACGCAGTATTTT
. | TRBJ2-2 | many | 15 | TRBV19 | CASSIAEEVTGELFF | TGTGCCAGTAGTATAGCGGAGGAAGTGACCGGGGAGCTGTTTTTT
. | TRBJ2-1 | . | 15 | TRBV5-4 | CASSLGGITRSEQFF | TGTGCCAGCAGCTTGGGCGGAATCACTAGATCTGAGCAGTTCTTC
. | TRBJ2-7 | . | 12 | TRBV27 | CASSSGFYEQYF | TGTGCCAGCAGTTCAGGGTTTTACGAGCAGTACTTC
. | TRBJ2-7 | . | 15 | TRBV7-3 | CASSLTGSGSYEQYF | TGTGCCAGCAGCTTAACGGGCAGTGGCTCCTACGAGCAGTACTTC
TRBD1 | TRBJ1-5 | . | 17 | TRBV19 | CASSEGGRRGPNQPQHF | TGTGCCAGTAGTGAAGGGGGTCGGAGGGGGCCCAATCAGCCCCAGCATTTT
. | TRBJ2-1 | . | 15 | TRBV2 | CASSAEGGGYNEQFF | TGTGCCAGCAGTGCAGAGGGAGGTGGGTACAATGAGCAGTTCTTC
TRBD1 | TRBJ1-1 | . | 15 | TRBV7-9 | CASSLGQGGHTEAFF | TGTGCCAGCAGCTTGGGACAGGGGGGGCACACTGAAGCTTTCTTT
. | TRBJ2-2 | . | 15 | TRBV19 | CASNFGLLGTGELFF | TGTGCCAGTAACTTCGGCCTTCTGGGCACCGGGGAGCTGTTTTTT
. | TRBJ2-2 | few | 14 | TRBV7-3 | CASSFSSEAGELFF | TGTGCCAGCAGCTTTTCTAGCGAGGCCGGGGAGCTGTTTTTT
TRBD1 | TRBJ2-2 | . | 17 | TRBV7-2 | CASSLVTGGAGTGELFF | TGTGCCAGCAGCTTAGTCACAGGGGGCGCAGGTACCGGGGAGCTGTTTTTT
TRBD2 | TRBJ2-5 | . | 16 | TRBV5-1 | CASSLSLGRGEETQYF | TGCGCCAGCAGCTTGTCCCTAGGGAGGGGAGAAGAGACCCAGTACTTC
TRBD2 | TRBJ2-5 | . | 18 | TRBV4-1 | CASSQDPSGRGLPETQYF | TGCGCCAGCAGCCAAGATCCTAGCGGGAGGGGGCTCCCAGAGACCCAGTACTTC
TRBD1 | TRBJ1-2 | . | 15 | TRBV4-1 | CASSHPGQGNYGYTF | TGCGCCAGCAGCCATCCGGGACAGGGGAACTATGGCTACACCTTC
TRBD2 | TRBJ2-3 | . | 14 | TRBV7-9 | CASSKRAGEDTQYF | TGTGCCAGCAGCAAAAGAGCGGGAGAGGATACGCAGTATTTT
. | TRBJ2-3 | . | 14 | TRBV5-1 | CASSTRQPTDTQYF | TGCGCCAGCAGCACCAGACAGCCAACAGATACGCAGTATTTT
TRBD2 | TRBJ2-3 | . | 16 | TRBV18 | CASSPRLAVSTDTQYF | TGTGCCAGCTCACCCAGACTAGCGGTTAGCACAGATACGCAGTATTTT
. | TRBJ1-6 | once | 16 | TRBV27 | CASREWEGKINSPLHF | TGTGCCAGCCGTGAGTGGGAAGGGAAGATTAATTCACCCCTCCACTTT
. | TRBJ1-1 | . | 13 | TRBV30 | CAWSEAGRAEAFF | TGTGCCTGGAGTGAGGCAGGTCGGGCTGAAGCTTTCTTT
TRBD1 | TRBJ1-4 | . | 13 | TRBV18 | CASSPLATGTVFF | TGTGCCAGCTCACCCTTAGCAACCGGGACAGTCTTCTTT
. | TRBJ2-7 | . | 15 | TRBV9 | CASSVDPGPAYEQYF | TGTGCCAGCAGCGTAGACCCGGGGCCCGCCTACGAGCAGTACTTC
. | TRBJ1-2 | . | 13 | TRBV27 | CASSPGQSYGYTF | TGTGCCAGCAGCCCCGGACAGAGCTATGGCTACACCTTC
TRBD2 | TRBJ2-7 | . | 18 | TRBV5-1 | CASSLRSRTSGRTYEQYF | TGCGCCAGCAGCTTGCGATCCCGGACTAGCGGTCGGACCTACGAGCAGTACTTC
TRBD1 | TRBJ1-5 | . | 15 | TRBV28 | CASSRRQGTNQPQHF | TGTGCCAGCAGCAGAAGACAGGGAACGAATCAGCCCCAGCATTTT
. | TRBJ2-7 | . | 13 | TRBV10-3 | CAIRESGWGEQYF | TGTGCCATCAGGGAGAGTGGGTGGGGCGAGCAGTACTTC